What follows describes a single T cell receptor (beta chain). Authors' data handling: Amplification of reference gene primers was used by the study to estimate nucleated cell counts. Some clones are missing from TCRdb's copy, which holds only in-frame ones; the method was immunoSEQ multiplex PCR. V and J calls and clone size are those listed in that table; D and trimming were worked out from the DNA. The profile shows about 200,000 clones, 85% to 95% of them singletons. Germline V gives CDR1 MNHEY, CDR2 SVGAGI. Trimming cost V 7 bases and J 3 bases, with 15 bases left between them. The length of the CDR3 is 14 residues. The source of the sample is a study of blood T cell repertoires in COVID-19.

This clonotype was obtained from a young man with COVID-19, enrolled during active disease. The chain couples TRBV6-5 to TRBJ1-1; the D is unclear. The sample taken for sequencing was peripheral blood. CDR3 amino acids: CASIRAGWDTEAFF. DNA of the CDR3: TGTGCCAGCATTCGCGCGGGGTGGGACACTGAAGCTTTCTTT.